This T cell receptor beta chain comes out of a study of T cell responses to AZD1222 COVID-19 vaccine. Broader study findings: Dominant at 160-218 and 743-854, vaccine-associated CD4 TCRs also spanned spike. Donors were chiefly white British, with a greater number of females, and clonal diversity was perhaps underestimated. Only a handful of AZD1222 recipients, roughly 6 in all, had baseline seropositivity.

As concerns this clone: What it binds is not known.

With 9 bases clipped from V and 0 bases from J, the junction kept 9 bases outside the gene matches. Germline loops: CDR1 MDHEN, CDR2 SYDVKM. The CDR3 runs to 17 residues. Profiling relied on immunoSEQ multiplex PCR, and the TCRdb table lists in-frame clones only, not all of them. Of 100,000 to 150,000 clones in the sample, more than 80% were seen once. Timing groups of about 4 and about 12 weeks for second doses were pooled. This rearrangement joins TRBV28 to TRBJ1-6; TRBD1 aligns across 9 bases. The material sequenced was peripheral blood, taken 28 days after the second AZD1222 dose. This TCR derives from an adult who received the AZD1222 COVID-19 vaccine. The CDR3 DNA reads TGTGCCAGTCACGGACAGGGGTGGGGCTCCTATAATTCACCCCTCCACTTT. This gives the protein CASHGQGWGSYNSPLHF.